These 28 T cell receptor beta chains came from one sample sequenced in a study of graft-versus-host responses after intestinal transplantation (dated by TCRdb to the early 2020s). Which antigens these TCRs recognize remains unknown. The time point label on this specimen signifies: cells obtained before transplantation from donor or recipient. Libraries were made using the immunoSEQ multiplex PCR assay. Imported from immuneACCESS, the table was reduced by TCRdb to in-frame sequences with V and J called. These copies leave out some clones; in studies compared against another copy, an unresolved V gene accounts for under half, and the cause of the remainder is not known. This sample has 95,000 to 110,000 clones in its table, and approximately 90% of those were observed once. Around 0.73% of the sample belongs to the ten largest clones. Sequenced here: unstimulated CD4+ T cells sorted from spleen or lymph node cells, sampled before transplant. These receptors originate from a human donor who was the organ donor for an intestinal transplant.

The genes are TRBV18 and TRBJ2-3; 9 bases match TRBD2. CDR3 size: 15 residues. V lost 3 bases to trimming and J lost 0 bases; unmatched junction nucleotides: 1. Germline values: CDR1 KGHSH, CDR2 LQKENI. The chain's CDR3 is CASSPTSGSTDTQYF. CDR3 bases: TGTGCCAGCTCACCTACTAGCGGGAGCACAGATACGCAGTATTTT. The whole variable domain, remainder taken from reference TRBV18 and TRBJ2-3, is NAGVMQNPRHLVRRRGQEARLRCSPMKGHSHVYWYRQLPEEGLKFMVYLQKENIIDESGMPKERFSAEFPKEGPSILRIQQVVRGDSAAYFCASSPTSGSTDTQYFGPGTRLTVL.

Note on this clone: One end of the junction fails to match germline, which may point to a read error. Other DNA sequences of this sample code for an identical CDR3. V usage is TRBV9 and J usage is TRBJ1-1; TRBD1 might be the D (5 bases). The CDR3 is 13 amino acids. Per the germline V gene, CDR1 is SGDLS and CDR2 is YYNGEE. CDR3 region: CASSVGLDTEAFF. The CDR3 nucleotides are TGTGCCAGCAGCGTAGGCCTGGACACCGAAGCTTTCTTT.

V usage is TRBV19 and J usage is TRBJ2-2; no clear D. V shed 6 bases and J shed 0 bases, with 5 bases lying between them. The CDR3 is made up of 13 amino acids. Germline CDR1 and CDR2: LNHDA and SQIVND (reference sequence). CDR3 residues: CASRGSNTGELFF. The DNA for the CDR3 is TGTGCCAGTAGGGGATCGAACACCGGGGAGCTGTTTTTT.

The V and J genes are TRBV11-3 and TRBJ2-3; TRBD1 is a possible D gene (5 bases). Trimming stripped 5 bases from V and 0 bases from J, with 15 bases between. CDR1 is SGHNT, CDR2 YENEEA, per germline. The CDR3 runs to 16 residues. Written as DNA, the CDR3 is TGTGCCAGCAGCCTGCGGACACCTACTAGCACAGATACGCAGTATTTT. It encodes CASSLRTPTSTDTQYF. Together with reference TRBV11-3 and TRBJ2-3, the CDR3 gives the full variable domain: EAGVVQSPRYKIIEKKQPVAFWCNPISGHNTLYWYLQNLGQGPELLIRYENEEAVDDSQLPKDRFSAERLKGVDSTLKIQPAELGDSAVYLCASSLRTPTSTDTQYFGPGTRLTVL.

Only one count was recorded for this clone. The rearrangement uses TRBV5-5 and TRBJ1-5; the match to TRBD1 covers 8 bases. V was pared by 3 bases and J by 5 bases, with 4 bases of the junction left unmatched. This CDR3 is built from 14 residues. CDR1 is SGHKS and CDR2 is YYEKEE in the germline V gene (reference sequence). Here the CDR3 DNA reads TGTGCCAGCAGCTGGACAGGGAAAGATCAGCCCCAGCATTTT. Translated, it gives CASSWTGKDQPQHF. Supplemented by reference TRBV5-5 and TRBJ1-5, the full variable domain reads DAGVTQSPTHLIKTRGQQVTLRCSPISGHKSVSWYQQVLGQGPQFIFQYYEKEERGRGNFPDRFSARQFPNYSSELNVNALLLGDSALYLCASSWTGKDQPQHFGDGTRLSIL.

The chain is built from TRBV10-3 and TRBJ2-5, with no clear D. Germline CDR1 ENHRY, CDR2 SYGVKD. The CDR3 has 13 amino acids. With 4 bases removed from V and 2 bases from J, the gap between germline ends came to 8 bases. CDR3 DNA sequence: TGTGCCATCAGTGTCTCGGTACAAGAGACCCAGTACTTC. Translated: CAISVSVQETQYF.

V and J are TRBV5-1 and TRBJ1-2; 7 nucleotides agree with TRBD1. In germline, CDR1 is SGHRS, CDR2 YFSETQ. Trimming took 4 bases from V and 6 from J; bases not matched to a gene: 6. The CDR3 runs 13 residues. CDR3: CASSEQGTDGYTF. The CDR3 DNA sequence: TGCGCCAGCAGCGAACAGGGGACGGATGGCTACACCTTC.

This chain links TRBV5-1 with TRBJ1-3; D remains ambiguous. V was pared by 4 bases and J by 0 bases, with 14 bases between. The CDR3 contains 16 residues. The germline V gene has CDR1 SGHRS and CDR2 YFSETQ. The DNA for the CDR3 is TGCGCCAGCAGCGTTGCAGGAGATAGCTCTGGAAACACCATATATTTT. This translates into CASSVAGDSSGNTIYF.

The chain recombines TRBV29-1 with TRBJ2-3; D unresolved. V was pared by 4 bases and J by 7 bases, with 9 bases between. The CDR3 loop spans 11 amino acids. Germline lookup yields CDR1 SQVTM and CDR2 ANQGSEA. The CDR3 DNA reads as TGCAGCGTTGTTACATTAAATACGCAGTATTTT. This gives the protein CSVVTLNTQYF.

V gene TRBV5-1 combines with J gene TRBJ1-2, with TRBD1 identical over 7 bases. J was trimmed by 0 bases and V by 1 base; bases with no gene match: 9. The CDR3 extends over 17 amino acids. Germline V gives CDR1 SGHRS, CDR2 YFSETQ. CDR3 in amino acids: CASSLLGRQGSNYGYTF. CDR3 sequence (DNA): TGCGCCAGCAGCTTGTTGGGACGACAGGGTTCTAACTATGGCTACACCTTC.

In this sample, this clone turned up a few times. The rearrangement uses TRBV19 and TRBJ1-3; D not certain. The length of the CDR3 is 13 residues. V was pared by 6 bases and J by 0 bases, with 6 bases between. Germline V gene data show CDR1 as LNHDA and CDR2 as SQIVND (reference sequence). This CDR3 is CASSPPSGNTIYF. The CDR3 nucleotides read TGTGCCAGTAGCCCCCCCTCTGGAAACACCATATATTTT.

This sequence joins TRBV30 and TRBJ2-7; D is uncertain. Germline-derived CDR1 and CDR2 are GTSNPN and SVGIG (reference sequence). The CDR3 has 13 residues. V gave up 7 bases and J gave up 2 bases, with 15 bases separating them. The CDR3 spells CASTDSLTYEQYF. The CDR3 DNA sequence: TGTGCCTCTACAGATTCCCTTACCTACGAGCAGTACTTC.

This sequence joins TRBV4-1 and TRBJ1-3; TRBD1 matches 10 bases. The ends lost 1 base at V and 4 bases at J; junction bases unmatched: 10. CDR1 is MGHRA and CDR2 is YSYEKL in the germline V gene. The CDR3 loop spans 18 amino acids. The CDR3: CASSQGGQGRPSGNTIYF. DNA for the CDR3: TGCGCCAGCAGCCAAGGGGGACAGGGGCGTCCTTCAGGAAACACCATATATTTT.

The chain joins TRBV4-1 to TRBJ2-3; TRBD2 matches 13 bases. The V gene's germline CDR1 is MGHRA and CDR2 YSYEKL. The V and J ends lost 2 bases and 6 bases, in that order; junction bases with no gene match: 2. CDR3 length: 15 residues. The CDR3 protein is CASSQPTSGRDTQYF. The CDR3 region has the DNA TGCGCCAGCAGCCAACCGACTAGCGGGAGGGATACGCAGTATTTT.

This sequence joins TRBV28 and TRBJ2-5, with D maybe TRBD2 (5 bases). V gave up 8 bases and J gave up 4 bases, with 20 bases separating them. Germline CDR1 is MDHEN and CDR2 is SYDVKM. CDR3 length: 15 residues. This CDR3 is CASAHPAEAVETQYF. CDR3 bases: TGTGCCAGCGCACACCCCGCGGAGGCGGTAGAGACCCAGTACTTC.

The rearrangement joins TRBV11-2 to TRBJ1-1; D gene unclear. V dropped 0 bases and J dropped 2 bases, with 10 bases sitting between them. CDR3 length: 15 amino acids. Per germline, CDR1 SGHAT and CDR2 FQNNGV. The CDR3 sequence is CASSLERALNTEAFF. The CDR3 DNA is TGTGCCAGCAGCTTAGAAAGGGCTCTTAACACTGAAGCTTTCTTT.

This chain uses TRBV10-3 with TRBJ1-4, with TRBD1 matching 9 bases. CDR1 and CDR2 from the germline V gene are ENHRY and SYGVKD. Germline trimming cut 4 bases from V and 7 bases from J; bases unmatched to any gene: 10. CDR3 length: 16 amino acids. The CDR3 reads CAISGGTGRLGEKLFF. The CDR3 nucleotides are TGTGCCATCAGTGGCGGGACAGGGAGGTTGGGTGAAAAACTGTTTTTT.

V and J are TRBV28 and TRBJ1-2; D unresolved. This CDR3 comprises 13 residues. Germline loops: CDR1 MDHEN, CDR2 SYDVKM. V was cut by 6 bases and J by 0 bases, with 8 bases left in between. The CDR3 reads CASRVYANYGYTF. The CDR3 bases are TGTGCCAGCAGGGTGTACGCTAACTATGGCTACACCTTC.

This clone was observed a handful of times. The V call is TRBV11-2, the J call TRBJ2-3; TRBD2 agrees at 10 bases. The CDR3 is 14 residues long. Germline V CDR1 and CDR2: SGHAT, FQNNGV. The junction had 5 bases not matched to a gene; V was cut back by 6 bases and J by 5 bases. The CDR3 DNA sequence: TGTGCCAGCAGGGCTAGCGGGAGTGGAGATACGCAGTATTTT. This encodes CASRASGSGDTQYF.

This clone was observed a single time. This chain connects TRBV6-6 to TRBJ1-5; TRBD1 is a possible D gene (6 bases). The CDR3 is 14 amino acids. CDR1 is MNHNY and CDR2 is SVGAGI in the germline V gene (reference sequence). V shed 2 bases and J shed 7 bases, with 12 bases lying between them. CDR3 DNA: TGTGCCAGCAGTTACACGGACAGTTTACAGCCCCAGCATTTT. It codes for CASSYTDSLQPQHF.

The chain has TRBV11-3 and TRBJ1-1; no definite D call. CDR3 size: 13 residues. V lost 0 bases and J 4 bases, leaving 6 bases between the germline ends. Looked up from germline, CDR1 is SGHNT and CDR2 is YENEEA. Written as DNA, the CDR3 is TGTGCCAGCAGCTTAGATCGGGGCACTGAAGCTTTCTTT. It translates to CASSLDRGTEAFF.

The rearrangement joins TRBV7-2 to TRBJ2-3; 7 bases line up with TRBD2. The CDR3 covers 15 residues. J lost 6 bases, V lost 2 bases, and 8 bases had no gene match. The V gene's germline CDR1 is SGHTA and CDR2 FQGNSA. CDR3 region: CASSLRASGPDTQYF. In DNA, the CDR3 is TGTGCCAGCAGCTTACGGGCTAGCGGTCCGGATACGCAGTATTTT. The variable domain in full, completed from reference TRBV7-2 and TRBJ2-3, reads GAGVSQSPSNKVTEKGKDVELRCDPISGHTALYWYRQSLGQGLEFLIYFQGNSAPDKSGLPSDRFSAERTGGSVSTLTIQRTQQEDSAVYLCASSLRASGPDTQYFGPGTRLTVL.

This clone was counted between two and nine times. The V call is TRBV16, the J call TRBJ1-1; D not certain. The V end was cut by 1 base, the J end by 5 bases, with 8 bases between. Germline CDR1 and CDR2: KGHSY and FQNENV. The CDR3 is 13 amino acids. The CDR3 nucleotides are TGTGCCAGCAGCCAATACGAGAGTACTGAAGCTTTCTTT. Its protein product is CASSQYESTEAFF. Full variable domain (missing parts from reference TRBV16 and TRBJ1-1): GEEVAQTPKHLVRGEGQKAKLYCAPIKGHSYVFWYQQVLKNEFKFLISFQNENVFDETGMPKERFSAKCLPNSPCSLEIQATKLEDSAVYFCASSQYESTEAFFGQGTRLTVV.

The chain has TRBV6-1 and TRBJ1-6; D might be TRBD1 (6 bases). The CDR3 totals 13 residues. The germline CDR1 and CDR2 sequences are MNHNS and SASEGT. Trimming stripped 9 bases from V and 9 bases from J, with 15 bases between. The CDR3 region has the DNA TGTGCCAGTAAAACCAGGGGCCGTTCACCCCTCCACTTT. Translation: CASKTRGRSPLHF.

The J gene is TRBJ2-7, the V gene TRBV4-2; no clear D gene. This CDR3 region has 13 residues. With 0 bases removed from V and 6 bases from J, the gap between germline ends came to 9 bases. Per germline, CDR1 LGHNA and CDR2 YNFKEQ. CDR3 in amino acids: CASSQEPRAEQYF. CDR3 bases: TGTGCCAGCAGCCAAGAACCCCGAGCCGAGCAGTACTTC.

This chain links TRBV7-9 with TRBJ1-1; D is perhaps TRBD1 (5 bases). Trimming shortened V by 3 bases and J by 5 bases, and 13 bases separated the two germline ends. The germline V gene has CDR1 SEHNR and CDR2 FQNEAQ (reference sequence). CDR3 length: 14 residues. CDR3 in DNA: TGTGCCAGCAGCTTTGGTACAGGTGAAACTGAAGCTTTCTTT. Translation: CASSFGTGETEAFF.

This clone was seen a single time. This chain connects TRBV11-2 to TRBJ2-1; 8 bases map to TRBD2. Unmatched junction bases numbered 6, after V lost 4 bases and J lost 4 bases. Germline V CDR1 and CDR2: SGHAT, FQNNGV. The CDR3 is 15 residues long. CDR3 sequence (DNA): TGTGCCAGCAGCTACGGGAGGGCCGTTTACAATGAGCAGTTCTTC. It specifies CASSYGRAVYNEQFF.

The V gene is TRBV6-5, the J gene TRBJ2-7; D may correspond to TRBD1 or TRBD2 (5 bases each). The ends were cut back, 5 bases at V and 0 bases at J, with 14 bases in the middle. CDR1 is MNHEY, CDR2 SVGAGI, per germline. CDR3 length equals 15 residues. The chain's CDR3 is CASSRTGASSYEQYF. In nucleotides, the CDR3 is TGTGCCAGCAGTCGAACCGGGGCCTCCTCCTACGAGCAGTACTTC.